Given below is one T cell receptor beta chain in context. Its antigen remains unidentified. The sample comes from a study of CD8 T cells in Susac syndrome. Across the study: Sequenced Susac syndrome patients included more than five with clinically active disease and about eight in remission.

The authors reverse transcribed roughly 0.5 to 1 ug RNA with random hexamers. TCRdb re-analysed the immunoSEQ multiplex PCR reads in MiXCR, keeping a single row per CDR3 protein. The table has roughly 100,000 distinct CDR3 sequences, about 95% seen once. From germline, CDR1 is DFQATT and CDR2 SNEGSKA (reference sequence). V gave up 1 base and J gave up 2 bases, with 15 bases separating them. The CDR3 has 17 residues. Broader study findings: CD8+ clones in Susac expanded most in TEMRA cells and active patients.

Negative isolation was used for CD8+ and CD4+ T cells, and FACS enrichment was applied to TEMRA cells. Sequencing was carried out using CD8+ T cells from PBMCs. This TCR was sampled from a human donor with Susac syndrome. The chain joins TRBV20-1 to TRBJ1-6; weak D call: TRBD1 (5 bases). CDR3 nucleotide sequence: TGCAGTGCTAGAGTTGAAGACAGCCTCCCCTATAATTCACCCCTCCACTTT. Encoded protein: CSARVEDSLPYNSPLHF.